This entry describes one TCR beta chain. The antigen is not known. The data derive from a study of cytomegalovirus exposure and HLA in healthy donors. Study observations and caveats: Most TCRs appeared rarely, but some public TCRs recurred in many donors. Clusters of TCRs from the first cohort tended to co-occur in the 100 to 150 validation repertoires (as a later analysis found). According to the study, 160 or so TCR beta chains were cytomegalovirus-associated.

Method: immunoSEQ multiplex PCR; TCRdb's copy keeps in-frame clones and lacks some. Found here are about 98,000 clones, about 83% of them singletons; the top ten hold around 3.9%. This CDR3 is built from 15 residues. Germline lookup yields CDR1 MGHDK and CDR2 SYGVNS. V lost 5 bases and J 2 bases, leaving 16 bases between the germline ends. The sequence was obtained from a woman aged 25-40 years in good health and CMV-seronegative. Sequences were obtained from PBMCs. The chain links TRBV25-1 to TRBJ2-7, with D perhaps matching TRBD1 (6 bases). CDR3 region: CASSIQGGPTYEQYF. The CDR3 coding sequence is TGTGCCAGCAGTATACAGGGTGGCCCCACCTACGAGCAGTACTTC.